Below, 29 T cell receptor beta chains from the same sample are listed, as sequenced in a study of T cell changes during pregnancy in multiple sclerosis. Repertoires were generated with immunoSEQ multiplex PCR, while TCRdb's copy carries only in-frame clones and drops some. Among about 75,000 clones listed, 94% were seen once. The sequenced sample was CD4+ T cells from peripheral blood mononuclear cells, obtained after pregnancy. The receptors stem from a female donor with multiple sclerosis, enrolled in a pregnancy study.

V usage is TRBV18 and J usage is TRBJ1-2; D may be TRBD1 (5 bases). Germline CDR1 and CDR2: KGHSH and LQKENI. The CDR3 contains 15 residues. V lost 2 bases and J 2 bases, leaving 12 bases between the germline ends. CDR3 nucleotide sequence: TGTGCCAGCTCACCAGGCCAGGGAGGAAACTATGGCTACACCTTC. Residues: CASSPGQGGNYGYTF. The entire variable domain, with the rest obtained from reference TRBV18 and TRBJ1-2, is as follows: NAGVMQNPRHLVRRRGQEARLRCSPMKGHSHVYWYRQLPEEGLKFMVYLQKENIIDESGMPKERFSAEFPKEGPSILRIQQVVRGDSAAYFCASSPGQGGNYGYTFGSGTRLTVV.

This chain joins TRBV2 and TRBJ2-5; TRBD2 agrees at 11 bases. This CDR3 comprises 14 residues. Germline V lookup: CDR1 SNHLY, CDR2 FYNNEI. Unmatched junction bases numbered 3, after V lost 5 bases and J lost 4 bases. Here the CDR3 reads CASSPGLAGETQYF. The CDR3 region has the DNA TGTGCCAGCAGTCCAGGACTAGCGGGAGAGACCCAGTACTTC.

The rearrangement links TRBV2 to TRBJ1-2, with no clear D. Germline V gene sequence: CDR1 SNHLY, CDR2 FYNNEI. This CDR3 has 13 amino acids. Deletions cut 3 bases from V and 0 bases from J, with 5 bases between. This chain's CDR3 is CASSERANYGYTF. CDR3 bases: TGTGCCAGCAGTGAGCGTGCTAACTATGGCTACACCTTC.

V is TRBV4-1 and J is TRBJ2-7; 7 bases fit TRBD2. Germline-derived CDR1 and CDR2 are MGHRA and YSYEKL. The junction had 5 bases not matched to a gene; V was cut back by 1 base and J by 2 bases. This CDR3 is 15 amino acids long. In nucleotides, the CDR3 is TGCGCCAGCAGCCAAGGTAGACTAGCTCCCTACGAGCAGTACTTC. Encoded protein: CASSQGRLAPYEQYF.

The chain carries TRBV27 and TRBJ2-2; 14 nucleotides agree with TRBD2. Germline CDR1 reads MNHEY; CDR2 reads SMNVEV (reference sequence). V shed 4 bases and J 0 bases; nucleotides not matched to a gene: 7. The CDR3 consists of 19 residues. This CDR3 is CASSSGLAGGLTNTGELFF. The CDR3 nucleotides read TGTGCCAGCAGTTCTGGACTAGCGGGAGGACTCACGAACACCGGGGAGCTGTTTTTT.

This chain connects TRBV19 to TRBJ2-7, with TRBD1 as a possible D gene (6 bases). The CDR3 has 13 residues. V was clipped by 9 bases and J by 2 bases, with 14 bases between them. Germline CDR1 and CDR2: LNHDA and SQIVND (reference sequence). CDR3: CASSRGTTYEQYF. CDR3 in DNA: TGTGCCAGCTCGAGGGGGACGACCTACGAGCAGTACTTC.

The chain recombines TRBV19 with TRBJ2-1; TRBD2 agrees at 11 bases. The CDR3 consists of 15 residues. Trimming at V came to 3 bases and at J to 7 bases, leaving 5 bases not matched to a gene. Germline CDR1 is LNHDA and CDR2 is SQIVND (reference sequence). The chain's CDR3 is CASSIASGRINEQFF. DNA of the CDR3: TGTGCCAGTAGTATCGCTAGCGGGAGGATTAATGAGCAGTTCTTC.

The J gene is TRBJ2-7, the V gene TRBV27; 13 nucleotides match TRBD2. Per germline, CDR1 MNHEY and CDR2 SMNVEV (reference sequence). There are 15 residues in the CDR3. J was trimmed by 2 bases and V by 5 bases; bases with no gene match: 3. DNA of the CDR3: TGTGCCAGCAGTCCCGGACTAGCGGGAGCCTACGAGCAGTACTTC. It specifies CASSPGLAGAYEQYF.

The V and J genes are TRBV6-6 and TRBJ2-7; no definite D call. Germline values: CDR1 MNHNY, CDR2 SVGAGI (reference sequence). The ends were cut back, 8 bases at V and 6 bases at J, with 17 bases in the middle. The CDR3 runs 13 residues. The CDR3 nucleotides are TGTGCCAGCGGCCAGGCCCCTTTGGGCGAGCAGTACTTC. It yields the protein CASGQAPLGEQYF.

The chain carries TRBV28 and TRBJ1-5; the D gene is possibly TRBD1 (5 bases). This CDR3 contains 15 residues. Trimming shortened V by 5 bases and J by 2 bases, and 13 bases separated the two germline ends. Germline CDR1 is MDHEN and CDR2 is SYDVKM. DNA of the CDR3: TGTGCCAGCAGTCCTCAGGGTATTCGCAATCAGCCCCAGCATTTT. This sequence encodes CASSPQGIRNQPQHF.

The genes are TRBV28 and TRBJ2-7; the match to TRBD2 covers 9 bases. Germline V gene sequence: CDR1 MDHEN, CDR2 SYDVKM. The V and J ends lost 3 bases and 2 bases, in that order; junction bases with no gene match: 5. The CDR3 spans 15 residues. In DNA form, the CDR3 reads TGTGCCAGCAGTTTCGCTAGCGGGATCCCCTACGAGCAGTACTTC. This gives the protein CASSFASGIPYEQYF.

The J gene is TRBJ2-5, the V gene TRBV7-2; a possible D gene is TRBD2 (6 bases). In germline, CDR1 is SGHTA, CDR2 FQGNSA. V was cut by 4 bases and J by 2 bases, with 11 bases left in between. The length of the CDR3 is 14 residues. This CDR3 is CASSSGAAQETQYF. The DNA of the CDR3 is TGTGCCAGCAGCTCGGGAGCGGCGCAAGAGACCCAGTACTTC.

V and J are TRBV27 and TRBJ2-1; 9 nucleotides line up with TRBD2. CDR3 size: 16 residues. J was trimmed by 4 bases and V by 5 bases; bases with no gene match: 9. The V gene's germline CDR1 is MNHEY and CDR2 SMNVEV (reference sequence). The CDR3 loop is CASSLTPGLAYNEQFF. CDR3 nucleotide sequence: TGTGCCAGCAGTCTAACACCGGGACTAGCTTACAATGAGCAGTTCTTC.

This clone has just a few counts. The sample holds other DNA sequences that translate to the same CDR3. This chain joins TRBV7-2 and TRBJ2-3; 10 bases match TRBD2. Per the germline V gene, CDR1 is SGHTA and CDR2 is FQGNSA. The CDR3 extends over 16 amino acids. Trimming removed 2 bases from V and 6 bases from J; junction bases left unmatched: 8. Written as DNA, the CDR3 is TGTGCCAGCAGCTTATTGTCGAGCGGGAGGGCCGATACGCAGTATTTT. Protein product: CASSLLSSGRADTQYF. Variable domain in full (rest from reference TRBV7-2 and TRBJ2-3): GAGVSQSPSNKVTEKGKDVELRCDPISGHTALYWYRQSLGQGLEFLIYFQGNSAPDKSGLPSDRFSAERTGGSVSTLTIQRTQQEDSAVYLCASSLLSSGRADTQYFGPGTRLTVL.

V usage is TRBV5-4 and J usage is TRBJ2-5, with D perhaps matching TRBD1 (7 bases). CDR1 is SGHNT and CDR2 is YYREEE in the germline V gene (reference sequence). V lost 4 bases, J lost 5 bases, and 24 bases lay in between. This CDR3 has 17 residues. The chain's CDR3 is CASSPYRGAGGGETQYF. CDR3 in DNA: TGTGCCAGCAGCCCATATCGCGGGGCAGGGGGTGGGGAGACCCAGTACTTC.

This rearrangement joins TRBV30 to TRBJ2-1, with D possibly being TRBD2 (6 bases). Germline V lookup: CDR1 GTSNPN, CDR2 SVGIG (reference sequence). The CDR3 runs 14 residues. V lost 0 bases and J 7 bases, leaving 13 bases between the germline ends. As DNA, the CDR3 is TGTGCCTGGAGTGTTGGTGGTGGGGGGAATGAGCAGTTCTTC. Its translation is CAWSVGGGGNEQFF.

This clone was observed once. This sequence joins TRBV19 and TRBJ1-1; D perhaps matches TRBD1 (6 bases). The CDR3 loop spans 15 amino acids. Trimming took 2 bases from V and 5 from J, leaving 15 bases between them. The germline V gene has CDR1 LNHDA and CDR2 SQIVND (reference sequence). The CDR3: CASSISTGLRTEAFF. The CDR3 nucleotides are TGTGCCAGTAGTATATCAACAGGGCTTCGAACTGAAGCTTTCTTT.

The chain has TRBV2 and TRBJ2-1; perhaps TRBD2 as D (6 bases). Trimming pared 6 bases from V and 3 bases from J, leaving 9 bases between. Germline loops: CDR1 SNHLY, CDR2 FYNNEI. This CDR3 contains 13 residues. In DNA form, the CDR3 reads TGTGCCAGCAGGGACTATGTCTACAATGAGCAGTTCTTC. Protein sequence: CASRDYVYNEQFF.

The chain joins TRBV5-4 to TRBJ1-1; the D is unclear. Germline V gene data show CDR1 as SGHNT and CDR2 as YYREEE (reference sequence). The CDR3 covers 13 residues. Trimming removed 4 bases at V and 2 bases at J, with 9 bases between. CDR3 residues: CASSPTRNTEAFF. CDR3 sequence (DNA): TGTGCCAGCAGCCCGACTCGAAACACTGAAGCTTTCTTT.

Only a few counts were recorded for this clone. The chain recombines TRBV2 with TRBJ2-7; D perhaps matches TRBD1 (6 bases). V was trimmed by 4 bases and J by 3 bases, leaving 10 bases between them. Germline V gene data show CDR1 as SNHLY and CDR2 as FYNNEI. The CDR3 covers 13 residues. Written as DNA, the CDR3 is TGTGCCAGCAGTGGGGCAGGGGACTACGAGCAGTACTTC. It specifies CASSGAGDYEQYF.

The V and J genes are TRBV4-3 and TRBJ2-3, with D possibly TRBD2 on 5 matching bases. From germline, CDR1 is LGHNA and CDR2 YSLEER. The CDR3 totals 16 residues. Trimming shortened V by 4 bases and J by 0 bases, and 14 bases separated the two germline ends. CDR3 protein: CASSLGLDASTDTQYF. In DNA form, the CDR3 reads TGCGCCAGCAGCCTTGGACTTGACGCTAGCACAGATACGCAGTATTTT.

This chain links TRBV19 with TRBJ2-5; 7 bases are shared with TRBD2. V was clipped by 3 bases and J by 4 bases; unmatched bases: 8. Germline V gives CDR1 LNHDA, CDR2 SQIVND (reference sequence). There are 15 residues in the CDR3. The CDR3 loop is CASSMRGGGGETQYF. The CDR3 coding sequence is TGTGCCAGTAGTATGCGAGGCGGGGGAGGAGAGACCCAGTACTTC.

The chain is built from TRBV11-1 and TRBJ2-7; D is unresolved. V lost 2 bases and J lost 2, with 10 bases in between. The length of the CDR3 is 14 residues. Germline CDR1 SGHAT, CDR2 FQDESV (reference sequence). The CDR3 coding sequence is TGTGCCAGCAGCTTATCGGTCACTACCTACGAGCAGTACTTC. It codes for CASSLSVTTYEQYF.

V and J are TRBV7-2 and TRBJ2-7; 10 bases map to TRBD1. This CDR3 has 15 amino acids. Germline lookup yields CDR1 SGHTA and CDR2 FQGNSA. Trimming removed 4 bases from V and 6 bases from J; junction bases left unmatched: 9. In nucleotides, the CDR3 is TGTGCCAGCAGCTCGACAGGGGGCGCATCACGCGAGCAGTACTTC. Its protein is CASSSTGGASREQYF.

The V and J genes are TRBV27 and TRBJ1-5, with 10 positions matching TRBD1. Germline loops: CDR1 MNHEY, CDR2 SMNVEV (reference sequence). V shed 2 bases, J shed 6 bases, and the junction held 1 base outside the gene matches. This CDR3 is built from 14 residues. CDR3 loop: CASSLDRGLQPQHF. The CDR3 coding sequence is TGTGCCAGCAGTTTAGACAGGGGGCTTCAGCCCCAGCATTTT.

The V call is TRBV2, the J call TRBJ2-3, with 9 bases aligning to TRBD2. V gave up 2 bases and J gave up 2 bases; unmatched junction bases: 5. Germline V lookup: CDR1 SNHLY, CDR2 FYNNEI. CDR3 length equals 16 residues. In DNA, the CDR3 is TGTGCCAGCAGTGAACAGGCTAGCGGGACCACAGATACGCAGTATTTT. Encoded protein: CASSEQASGTTDTQYF.

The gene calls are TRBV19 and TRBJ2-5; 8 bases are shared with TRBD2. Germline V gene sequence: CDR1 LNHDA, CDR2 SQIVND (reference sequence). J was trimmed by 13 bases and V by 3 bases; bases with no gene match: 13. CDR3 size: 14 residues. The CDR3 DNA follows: TGTGCCAGTAGTATGGGTTGGCGGGAGGCCCCTCTGTACTTC. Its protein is CASSMGWREAPLYF.

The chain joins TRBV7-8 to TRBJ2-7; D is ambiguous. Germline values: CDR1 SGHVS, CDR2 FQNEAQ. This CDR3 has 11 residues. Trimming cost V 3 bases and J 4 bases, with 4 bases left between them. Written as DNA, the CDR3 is TGTGCCAGCAGCTTCTTGTACGAGCAGTACTTC. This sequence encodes CASSFLYEQYF.

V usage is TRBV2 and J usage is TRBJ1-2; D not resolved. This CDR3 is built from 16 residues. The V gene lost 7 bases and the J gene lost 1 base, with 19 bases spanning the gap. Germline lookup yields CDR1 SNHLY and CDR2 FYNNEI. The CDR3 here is CASTPLVNSLNYGYTF. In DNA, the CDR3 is TGTGCCAGCACCCCCCTTGTAAACAGTCTTAACTATGGCTACACCTTC. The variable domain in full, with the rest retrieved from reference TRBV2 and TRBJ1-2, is EPEVTQTPSHQVTQMGQEVILRCVPISNHLYFYWYRQILGQKVEFLVSFYNNEISEKSEIFDDQFSVERPDGSNFTLKIRSTKLEDSAMYFCASTPLVNSLNYGYTFGSGTRLTVV.